The 6 T cell receptor beta chains reported below all come from one sample, sequenced in a study of T cell responses to AZD1222 COVID-19 vaccine. The table came from immunoSEQ multiplex PCR; TCRdb's copy has only in-frame clones and leaves some out. The table records some 140,000 clones, 91% of them present only once. Sequenced material: peripheral blood, taken on day 0 of AZD1222 vaccination. The source of these receptors is an adult in good health.

The V and J genes are TRBV14 and TRBJ2-2; a weak D match, TRBD1 (6 bases). The CDR3 is made up of 13 amino acids. The V gene's germline CDR1 is SGHDN and CDR2 FVKESK. The V end lost 8 bases, the J end lost 1 base, and 8 bases lay between the germline ends. Here the CDR3 reads CASGQWNTGELFF. The CDR3 coding sequence is TGTGCCAGCGGACAGTGGAACACCGGGGAGCTGTTTTTT.

The rearrangement joins TRBV20-1 to TRBJ2-1, with 8 nucleotides matching TRBD2. Germline assignment: CDR1 DFQATT and CDR2 SNEGSKA (reference sequence). V dropped 3 bases and J dropped 3; count of bases not matched to a gene: 16. This CDR3 contains 18 residues. CDR3 protein: CSASRFVTSGIVYNEQFF. In DNA form, the CDR3 reads TGCAGTGCTAGTCGATTCGTAACTAGCGGTATTGTCTACAATGAGCAGTTCTTC.

This clone has a handful of counts. The chain recombines TRBV19 with TRBJ2-2; maybe TRBD2 (5 bases). Germline CDR1 is LNHDA and CDR2 is SQIVND (reference sequence). The germline V and J ends were trimmed by 9 bases and 0 bases, with 14 bases remaining between them. The CDR3 totals 15 residues. This CDR3 is CASRRVTTNTGELFF. CDR3 DNA: TGTGCCAGCCGGCGGGTTACCACGAACACCGGGGAGCTGTTTTTT.

This rearrangement joins TRBV19 to TRBJ1-5; 7 bases line up with TRBD1. Germline trimming cut 2 bases from V and 2 bases from J; bases unmatched to any gene: 6. CDR3 length: 16 residues. Germline V gene sequence: CDR1 LNHDA, CDR2 SQIVND (reference sequence). CDR3 bases: TGTGCCAGTAGTATACGCGGCCAGGGGGGCAATCAGCCCCAGCATTTT. This translates into CASSIRGQGGNQPQHF.

This clone was recorded only once. The V gene is TRBV12-5, the J gene TRBJ1-5; tentatively, D is TRBD1 (6 bases). Trimming left V 6 bases short and J 3 bases short, with 12 bases between. CDR1 is LGHNT, CDR2 FRNRAP, per germline. The CDR3 totals 14 residues. The CDR3 region is CASGPGQLNQPQHF. CDR3 DNA sequence: TGTGCTAGTGGCCCTGGACAGCTCAATCAGCCCCAGCATTTT.

The J gene is TRBJ2-5, the V gene TRBV19; TRBD2 might be the D (6 bases). V was cut by 3 bases and J by 4 bases, with 15 bases left in between. There are 15 residues in the CDR3. The germline V gene encodes CDR1 LNHDA and CDR2 SQIVND (reference sequence). For the CDR3, the DNA is TGTGCCAGTAGTATGGCCGGGAGTAGTGGAGAGACCCAGTACTTC. It encodes CASSMAGSSGETQYF.